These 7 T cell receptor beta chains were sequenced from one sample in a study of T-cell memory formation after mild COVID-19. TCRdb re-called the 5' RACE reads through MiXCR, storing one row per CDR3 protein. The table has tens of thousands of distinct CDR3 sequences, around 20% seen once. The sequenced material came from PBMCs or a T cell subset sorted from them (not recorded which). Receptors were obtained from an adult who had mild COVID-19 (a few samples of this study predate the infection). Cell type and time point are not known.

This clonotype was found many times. Here the CDR3 reads CASSAAQGTLSAEQFF. In nucleotides, the CDR3 is TGTGCCAGCAGCGCAGCTCAAGGGACTCTTAGCGCCGAGCAGTTCTTC. V usage is TRBV9 and J usage is TRBJ2-1; D possibly corresponds to TRBD2 (6 bases). The germline V gene encodes CDR1 SGDLS and CDR2 YYNGEE. Trimming cost V 3 bases and J 10 bases, with 23 bases left between them. The CDR3 has 16 residues.

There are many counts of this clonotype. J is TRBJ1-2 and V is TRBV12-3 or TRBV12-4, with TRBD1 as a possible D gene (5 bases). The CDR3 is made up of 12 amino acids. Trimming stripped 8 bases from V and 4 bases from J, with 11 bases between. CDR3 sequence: CASGTGAYGYTF. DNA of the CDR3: TGTGCCAGCGGTACCGGGGCCTATGGCTACACCTTC.

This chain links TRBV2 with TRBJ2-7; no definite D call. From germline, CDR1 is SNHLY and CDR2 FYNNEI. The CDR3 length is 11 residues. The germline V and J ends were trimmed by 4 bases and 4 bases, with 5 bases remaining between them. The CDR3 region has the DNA TGTGCCAGCAGTGGGCGGTACGAGCAGTACTTC. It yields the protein CASSGRYEQYF.

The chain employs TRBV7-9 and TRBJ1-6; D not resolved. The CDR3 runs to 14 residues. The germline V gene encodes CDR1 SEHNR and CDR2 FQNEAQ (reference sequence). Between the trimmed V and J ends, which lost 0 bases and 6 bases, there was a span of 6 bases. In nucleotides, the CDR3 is TGTGCCAGCAGCTTAGCCCACCGTAATTCACCCCTCCACTTT. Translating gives CASSLAHRNSPLHF.

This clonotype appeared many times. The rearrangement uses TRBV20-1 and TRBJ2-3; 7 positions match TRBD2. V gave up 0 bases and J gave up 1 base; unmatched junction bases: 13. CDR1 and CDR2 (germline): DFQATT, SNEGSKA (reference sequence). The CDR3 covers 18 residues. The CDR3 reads CSAREERGGLIGTDTQYF. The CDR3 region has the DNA TGCAGTGCTAGAGAAGAGCGGGGAGGCCTTATTGGCACAGATACGCAGTATTTT.

The CDR3 loop reads CSVLVAGGNEQFF. In DNA form, the CDR3 reads TGCAGCGTCTTAGTAGCGGGGGGCAATGAGCAGTTCTTC. J is TRBJ2-1 and V is TRBV29-1, with 10 nucleotides matching TRBD2. Germline assignment: CDR1 SQVTM and CDR2 ANQGSEA. After removal of 6 bases from V and 6 bases from J, the junction contained 5 bases not matched to a gene. The CDR3 has 13 residues.

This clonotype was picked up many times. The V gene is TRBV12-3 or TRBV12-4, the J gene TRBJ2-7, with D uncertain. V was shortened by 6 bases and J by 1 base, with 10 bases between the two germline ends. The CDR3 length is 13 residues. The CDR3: CASRPGISYEQYF. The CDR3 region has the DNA TGTGCCAGCAGGCCGGGCATATCCTACGAGCAGTACTTC.